This T cell receptor (beta chain) was captured by sequencing in a study of blood T cell repertoires in COVID-19. Original processing methods: Amplification of reference gene primers provided the estimated nucleated cell counts. The repertoire was sequenced with immunoSEQ multiplex PCR; TCRdb's copy has only in-frame clones and lacks some. D and trimming were read from the DNA, whereas the V and J calls and clone size are those reported in that table. This table holds 63,000 or so clones, around 87% found once. V was clipped by 6 bases and J by 2 bases; unmatched bases: 6. This CDR3 has 15 amino acids. The germline V gene encodes CDR1 MDHEN and CDR2 SYDVKM.

The source material was peripheral blood. The TCR was taken from a man between 70 and 80 years old with active COVID-19. This chain connects TRBV28 to TRBJ2-1, with TRBD2 matching 8 bases. The DNA of the CDR3 is TGTGCCAGCAGCTTCCGGGAGGGCCCCTACAATGAGCAGTTCTTC. The encoded protein is CASSFREGPYNEQFF.